These T cell receptor beta chains were read from a single sample in a study of blood T cell repertoires in COVID-19. The protocol was immunoSEQ multiplex PCR, while the TCRdb copy is restricted to in-frame clones and leaves out a portion. The sample shows 400,000 to 550,000 clones, roughly 85% of them seen only once. The specimen sequenced was PBMCs or T cells enriched from blood (not recorded which). Receptors were obtained from a woman younger than 35 with acute COVID-19. Both conserved end residues are part of each CDR3. Fields, in order: CDR3 protein, CDR3 DNA, J gene, D gene, clone size, V gene. The D gene is left open where the match is weak. Clone size is stated in some rows and not others, as once, few, many or a class when expanded.

CASSLGDTYNEQFF TGTGCCAGCAGCTTGGGGGACACCTACAATGAGCAGTTCTTC TRBJ2-1 - - TRBV5-4
CSPSREGTEAFF TGCAGCCCATCTAGGGAGGGCACTGAAGCTTTCTTT TRBJ1-1 - - TRBV29-1
CASSKTLHRISGANVLTF TGTGCCAGCAGCAAAACCCTTCACAGGATCTCTGGGGCCAACGTCCTGACTTTC TRBJ2-6 - - TRBV21-1
CASSLGTSGRRTQYF TGTGCCAGCAGCTTAGGGACTAGCGGGAGAAGGACCCAGTACTTC TRBJ2-5 TRBD2 - TRBV7-2
CASSSGTGRTGELFF TGCGCCAGCAGCTCCGGGACAGGGAGGACCGGGGAGCTGTTTTTT TRBJ2-2 TRBD1 - TRBV5-1
CAWLLSGSSGEQYF TGTGCCTGGCTCCTAAGCGGTTCGTCTGGCGAGCAGTACTTC TRBJ2-7 - - TRBV30
CASSFEGQVYNEQFF TGTGCCAGCAGCTTCGAGGGACAGGTCTACAATGAGCAGTTCTTC TRBJ2-1 TRBD1 - TRBV11-3
CASSSRTGGIGNSPLHF TGTGCCAGCAGCTCAAGGACAGGGGGTATCGGTAATTCACCCCTCCACTTT TRBJ1-6 TRBD1 - TRBV7-9
CATNQGARNQPQHF TGTGCCACTAATCAGGGGGCGAGGAATCAGCCCCAGCATTTT TRBJ1-5 TRBD1 - TRBV2
CAISESTGASSGANVLTF TGTGCCATCAGTGAGTCTACAGGGGCCTCCTCTGGGGCCAACGTCCTGACTTTC TRBJ2-6 TRBD1 - TRBV10-3
CASAAGGNQPQHF TGTGCCAGCGCAGCGGGTGGGAATCAGCCCCAGCATTTT TRBJ1-5 - few TRBV2
CASSSTDYGYTF TGTGCCAGCAGCTCGACAGACTATGGCTACACCTTC TRBJ1-2 - - TRBV7-3
CASNRGSARNTEAFF TGCGCCAGCAACAGGGGATCGGCGAGGAACACTGAAGCTTTCTTT TRBJ1-1 TRBD1 - TRBV5-1
CASSVYRDLHTEAFF TGTGCCAGCAGCGTATACAGGGACCTACACACTGAAGCTTTCTTT TRBJ1-1 - - TRBV9
CASGALTSSLLGEQFF TGTGCTAGTGGTGCCCTGACTAGTTCGTTACTCGGGGAGCAGTTCTTC TRBJ2-1 - - TRBV12-5
CASSPDSYNQPQHF TGCGCCAGCAGCCCCGACAGTTACAATCAGCCCCAGCATTTT TRBJ1-5 - - TRBV5-1
CASSVGGGDEQFF TGTGCCAGCAGCGTGGGTGGGGGGGATGAGCAGTTCTTC TRBJ2-1 TRBD2 - TRBV5-4
CASSQELRTEAFF TGTGCCAGCAGCCAAGAGTTGAGGACTGAAGCTTTCTTT TRBJ1-1 - - TRBV3-1/TRBV3-2
CASSLAGTGYNEQFF TGTGCCAGCAGCTTGGCCGGGACAGGGTACAATGAGCAGTTCTTC TRBJ2-1 TRBD1 - TRBV5-5
CAWITPGGGRGDSPLHF TGTGCCTGGATCACCCCCGGCGGGGGGCGAGGGGACTCACCCCTCCACTTT TRBJ1-6 - - TRBV30
CASSPHGSKPGLGTSGANVLTF TGTGCCAGCAGTCCCCACGGGTCCAAGCCGGGACTAGGGACCTCTGGGGCCAACGTCCTGACTTTC TRBJ2-6 TRBD2 - TRBV27
CASMGTAGNTIYF TGTGCCAGCATGGGGACTGCTGGAAACACCATATATTTT TRBJ1-3 - - TRBV6-1
CASRRQLNTGELFF TGTGCCAGCCGCCGACAACTGAACACCGGGGAGCTGTTTTTT TRBJ2-2 - - TRBV28
CSASRHANTEAFF TGCAGTGCTAGTCGACACGCGAACACTGAAGCTTTCTTT TRBJ1-1 - - TRBV20-1
CASSLNLDRFSGYTF TGTGCCAGCAGTCTAAACCTCGACAGGTTCAGCGGCTACACCTTC TRBJ1-2 - - TRBV28
CASSRQGWWTQYF TGTGCCAGCAGCCGTCAGGGGTGGTGGACCCAGTACTTC TRBJ2-5 - - TRBV3-1/TRBV3-2
CASSPPFRTGELFF TGTGCCAGTAGCCCCCCCTTCCGGACCGGGGAGCTGTTTTTT TRBJ2-2 - - TRBV19
CASSPQGSLKVAEAFF TGTGCCAGCAGCCCCCAGGGGTCCCTGAAAGTAGCTGAAGCTTTCTTT TRBJ1-1 - once TRBV7-2
CASGLGGPGQGDSPLHF TGTGCTAGTGGTTTGGGCGGACCGGGACAGGGTGATTCACCCCTCCACTTT TRBJ1-6 TRBD1 - TRBV12-5
CASSGSPGSYNEQFF TGTGCCAGCAGCGGTAGTCCGGGCTCCTACAATGAGCAGTTCTTC TRBJ2-1 - - TRBV9
CASSPGNEYGYTF TGTGCCAGCAGCCCAGGGAATGAGTATGGCTACACCTTC TRBJ1-2 - - TRBV7-3
CASLQQGEYGYTF TGCGCCAGCCTTCAACAGGGGGAGTATGGCTACACCTTC TRBJ1-2 TRBD1 - TRBV5-1
CASSPRRVRIGEQYF TGTGCCAGTAGTCCCCGGCGGGTACGGATTGGCGAGCAGTACTTC TRBJ2-7 - - TRBV19
CANWGQLNQPQHF TGCGCCAACTGGGGGCAGCTAAATCAGCCCCAGCATTTT TRBJ1-5 - - TRBV5-1
CSVGGELYEQYF TGCAGCGTTGGGGGCGAGCTTTACGAGCAGTACTTC TRBJ2-7 - - TRBV29-1
CASSSAGRGQPQHF TGTGCCAGCAGTAGCGCAGGGCGGGGCCAGCCCCAGCATTTT TRBJ1-5 - - TRBV27
CASTLGTAYGYTF TGTGCCAGCACCTTAGGGACAGCCTATGGCTACACCTTC TRBJ1-2 TRBD1 - TRBV28
CASSESWAASYNEQFF TGCGCCAGCAGTGAGTCTTGGGCAGCCTCCTACAATGAGCAGTTCTTC TRBJ2-1 - - TRBV10-1
CASSQGIGGSTYEQYF TGTGCCAGCAGCCAAGGGATCGGGGGGTCCACCTACGAGCAGTACTTC TRBJ2-7 TRBD2 - TRBV3-1/TRBV3-2
CASSPSPGTGDQPQHF TGTGCCAGCAGTCCCTCCCCCGGGACAGGGGATCAGCCCCAGCATTTT TRBJ1-5 TRBD1 - TRBV28
CASSLRGRNEQFF TGTGCCAGCAGCCTCAGGGGGCGCAATGAGCAGTTCTTC TRBJ2-1 TRBD1 - TRBV12-3/TRBV12-4
CASSFDQGGMNTEAFF TGCGCCAGCAGCTTTGACCAAGGGGGAATGAACACTGAAGCTTTCTTT TRBJ1-1 - few TRBV5-1
CASSLDRSGDSPPHF TGCGCCAGCAGCCTCGACAGGTCTGGGGATTCACCCCCCCACTTT TRBJ1-6 - - TRBV5-1
CASSPPSQSYTF TGTGCCAGCAGCCCCCCTTCCCAGAGCTACACCTTC TRBJ1-2 - once TRBV3-1/TRBV3-2
CASSPRLAGDEQYF TGTGCCAGCAGCCCGCGACTAGCGGGGGACGAGCAGTACTTC TRBJ2-7 TRBD2 - TRBV7-8
CASSFRGQPQHF TGTGCCAGCAGTTTTCGGGGTCAGCCCCAGCATTTT TRBJ1-5 - - TRBV12-3/TRBV12-4
CASSILAGGKQFF TGTGCCAGTAGTATTCTAGCGGGAGGGAAACAGTTCTTC TRBJ2-1 TRBD2 - TRBV19
CASSAMLGAGGYTF TGTGCCAGCAGTGCTATGTTGGGTGCGGGTGGCTACACCTTC TRBJ1-2 - - TRBV2
CASSPRDSGSGDYEQYF TGTGCCAGCTCACCCCGGGACAGCGGGAGTGGCGACTACGAGCAGTACTTC TRBJ2-7 - - TRBV18
CASSSLLTGVHEQYF TGTGCCAGCAGTTCCCTTTTGACAGGGGTCCACGAGCAGTACTTC TRBJ2-7 TRBD1 - TRBV6-5
CAISEVLFARRRDSGSRNEQFF TGTGCCATCAGTGAGGTTTTGTTCGCGCGACGTCGGGATAGCGGGAGTCGAAATGAGCAGTTCTTC TRBJ2-1 TRBD2 - TRBV10-3
CASSLVLAGNNEQFF TGTGCCAGCAGCTTAGTCCTAGCGGGCAACAATGAGCAGTTCTTC TRBJ2-1 TRBD2 - TRBV7-8
CASSEYVGSNTEAFF TGCGCCAGCAGTGAGTATGTGGGGAGCAACACTGAAGCTTTCTTT TRBJ1-1 - - TRBV10-2
CASSLAGGTGDQETQYF TGTGCCAGCAGCTTGGCGGGCGGGACAGGGGACCAAGAGACCCAGTACTTC TRBJ2-5 TRBD1 - TRBV5-6
CASSPPGLFSEQYF TGTGCCAGCAGCCCACCAGGACTATTCTCCGAGCAGTACTTC TRBJ2-7 - - TRBV6-5
CASSEDRGVGTGELFF TGCGCCAGCAGCGAAGACAGGGGGGTGGGCACCGGGGAGCTGTTTTTT TRBJ2-2 TRBD1 - TRBV4-3